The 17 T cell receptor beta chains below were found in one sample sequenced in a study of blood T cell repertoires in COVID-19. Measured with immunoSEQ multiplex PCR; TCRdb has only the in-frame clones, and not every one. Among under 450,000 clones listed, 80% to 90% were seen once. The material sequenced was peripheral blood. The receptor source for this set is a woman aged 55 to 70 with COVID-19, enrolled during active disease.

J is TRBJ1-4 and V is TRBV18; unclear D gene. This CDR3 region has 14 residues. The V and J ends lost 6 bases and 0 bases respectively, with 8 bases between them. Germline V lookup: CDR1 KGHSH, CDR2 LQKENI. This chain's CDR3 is CASSPPTTNEKLFF. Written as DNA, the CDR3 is TGTGCCAGCTCCCCCCCCACAACTAATGAAAAACTGTTTTTT. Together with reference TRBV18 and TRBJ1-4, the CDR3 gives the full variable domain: NAGVMQNPRHLVRRRGQEARLRCSPMKGHSHVYWYRQLPEEGLKFMVYLQKENIIDESGMPKERFSAEFPKEGPSILRIQQVVRGDSAAYFCASSPPTTNEKLFFGSGTQLSVL.

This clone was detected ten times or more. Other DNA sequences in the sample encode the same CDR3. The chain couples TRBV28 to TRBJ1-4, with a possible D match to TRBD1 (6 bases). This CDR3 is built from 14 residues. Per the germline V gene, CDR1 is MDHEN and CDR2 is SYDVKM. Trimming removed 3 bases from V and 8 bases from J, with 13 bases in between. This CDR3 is CASSFGQGREKLFF. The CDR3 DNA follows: TGTGCCAGCAGTTTCGGGCAGGGGCGAGAAAAACTGTTTTTT. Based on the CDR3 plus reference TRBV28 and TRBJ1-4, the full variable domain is DVKVTQSSRYLVKRTGEKVFLECVQDMDHENMFWYRQDPGLGLRLIYFSYDVKMKEKGDIPEGYSVSREKKERFSLILESASTNQTSMYLCASSFGQGREKLFFGSGTQLSVL.

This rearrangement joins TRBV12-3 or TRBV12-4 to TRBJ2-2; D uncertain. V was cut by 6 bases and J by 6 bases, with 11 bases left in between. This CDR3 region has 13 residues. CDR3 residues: CASSSQPAGELFF. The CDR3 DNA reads TGTGCCAGCAGCTCACAGCCTGCCGGGGAGCTGTTTTTT.

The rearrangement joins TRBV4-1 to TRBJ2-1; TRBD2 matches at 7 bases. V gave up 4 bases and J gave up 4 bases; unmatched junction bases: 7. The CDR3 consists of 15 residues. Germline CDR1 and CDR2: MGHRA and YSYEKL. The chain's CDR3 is CASSRASGRYNEQFF. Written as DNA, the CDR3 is TGCGCCAGCAGCCGCGCTAGCGGTCGGTACAATGAGCAGTTCTTC.

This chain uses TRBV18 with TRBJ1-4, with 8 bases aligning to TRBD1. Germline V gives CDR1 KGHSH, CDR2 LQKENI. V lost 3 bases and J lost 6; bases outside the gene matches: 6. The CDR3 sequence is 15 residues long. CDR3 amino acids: CASSPSGGADEKLFF. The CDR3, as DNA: TGTGCCAGCTCACCCTCAGGGGGCGCGGATGAAAAACTGTTTTTT.

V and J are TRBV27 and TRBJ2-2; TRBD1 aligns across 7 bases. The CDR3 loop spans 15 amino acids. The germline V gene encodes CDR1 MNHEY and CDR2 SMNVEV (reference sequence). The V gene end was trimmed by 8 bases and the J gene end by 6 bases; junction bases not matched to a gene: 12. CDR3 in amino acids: CASPPGQMFPGELFF. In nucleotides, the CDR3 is TGTGCCAGCCCACCGGGACAGATGTTCCCCGGGGAGCTGTTTTTT.

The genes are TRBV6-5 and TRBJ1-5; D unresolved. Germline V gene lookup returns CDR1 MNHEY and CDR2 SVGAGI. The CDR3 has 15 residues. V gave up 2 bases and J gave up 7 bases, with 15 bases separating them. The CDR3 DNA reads TGTGCCAGCAGTTACGACGGACTGACATGGCAGCCCCAGCATTTT. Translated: CASSYDGLTWQPQHF.

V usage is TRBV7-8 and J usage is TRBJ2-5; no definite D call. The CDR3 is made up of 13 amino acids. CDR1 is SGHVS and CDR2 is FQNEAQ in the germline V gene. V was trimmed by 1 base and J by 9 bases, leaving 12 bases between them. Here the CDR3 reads CASSLGVRQAQYF. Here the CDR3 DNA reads TGTGCCAGCAGCTTAGGTGTCAGGCAGGCCCAGTACTTC.

The CDR3 region is CASSLPASSGNTIYF. The CDR3 bases are TGTGCCAGCAGTCTGCCAGCGAGCTCTGGAAACACCATATATTTT. The chain couples TRBV28 to TRBJ1-3; no clear D gene. CDR1 MDHEN and CDR2 SYDVKM come from the germline V gene. V was pared by 5 bases and J by 0 bases, with 11 bases between. The CDR3 has 15 amino acids.

As DNA, the CDR3 is TGTGCCAGCAGCTTAGGCGGAAGTGGCACTGAAGCTTTCTTT. This gives the protein CASSLGGSGTEAFF. The chain joins TRBV7-3 to TRBJ1-1; D is unclear. This CDR3 contains 14 residues. Trimming took off 2 bases at V and 4 bases at J, with 11 bases between the two ends. Per germline, CDR1 SGHTA and CDR2 FQGTGA.

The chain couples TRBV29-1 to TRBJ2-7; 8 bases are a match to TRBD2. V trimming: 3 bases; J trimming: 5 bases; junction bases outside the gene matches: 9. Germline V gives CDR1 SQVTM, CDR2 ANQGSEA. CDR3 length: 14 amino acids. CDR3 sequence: CSVDESPGGDEQYF. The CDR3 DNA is TGCAGCGTTGATGAGTCACCCGGGGGGGACGAGCAGTACTTC.

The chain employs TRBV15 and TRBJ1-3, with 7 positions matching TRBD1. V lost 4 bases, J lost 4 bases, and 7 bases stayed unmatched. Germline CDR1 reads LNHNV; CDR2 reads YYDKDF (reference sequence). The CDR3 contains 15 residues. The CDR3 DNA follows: TGTGCCACCAGCAATAAAGGGGGCCGCGGAAACACCATATATTTT. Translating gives CATSNKGGRGNTIYF.

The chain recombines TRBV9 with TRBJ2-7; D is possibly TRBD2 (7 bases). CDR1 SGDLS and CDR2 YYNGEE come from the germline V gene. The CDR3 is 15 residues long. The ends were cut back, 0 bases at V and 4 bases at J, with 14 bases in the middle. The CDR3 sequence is CASSVGPGGAYEQYF. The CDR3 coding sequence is TGTGCCAGCAGCGTAGGCCCGGGGGGCGCATACGAGCAGTACTTC.

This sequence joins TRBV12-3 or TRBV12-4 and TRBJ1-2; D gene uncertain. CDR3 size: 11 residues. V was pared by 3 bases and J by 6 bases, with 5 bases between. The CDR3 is CASSLRDGYTF. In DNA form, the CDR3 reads TGTGCCAGCAGTTTGAGGGATGGCTACACCTTC.

DNA for the CDR3: TGTGCCTGGACTAGGAGTGGGGGGGGAGATACGCAGTATTTT. Encoded protein: CAWTRSGGGDTQYF. The chain links TRBV30 to TRBJ2-3; 7 bases fit TRBD2. Trimming removed 4 bases from V and 5 bases from J; junction bases left unmatched: 9. The CDR3 is made up of 14 amino acids. The germline V gene has CDR1 GTSNPN and CDR2 SVGIG (reference sequence). The variable domain in full, completed from reference TRBV30 and TRBJ2-3, reads SQTIHQWPATLVQPVGSPLSLECTVEGTSNPNLYWYRQAAGRGLQLLFYSVGIGQISSEVPQNLSASRPQDRQFILSSKKLLLSDSGFYLCAWTRSGGGDTQYFGPGTRLTVL.

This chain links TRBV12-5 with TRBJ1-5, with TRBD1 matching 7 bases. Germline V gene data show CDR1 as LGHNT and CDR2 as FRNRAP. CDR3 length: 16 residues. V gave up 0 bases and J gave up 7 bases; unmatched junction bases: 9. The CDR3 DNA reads TGTGCTAGTGGTTTGGTACGTACAGGGGTATCGCAGCCCCAGCATTTT. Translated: CASGLVRTGVSQPQHF.

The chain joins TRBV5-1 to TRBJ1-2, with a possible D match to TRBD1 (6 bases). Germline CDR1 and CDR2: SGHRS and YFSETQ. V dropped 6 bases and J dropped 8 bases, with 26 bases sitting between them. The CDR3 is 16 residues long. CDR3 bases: TGCGCCAGCACTACCGACCTAAACAGGGTAGTGGGGGGCTACACCTTC. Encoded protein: CASTTDLNRVVGGYTF.